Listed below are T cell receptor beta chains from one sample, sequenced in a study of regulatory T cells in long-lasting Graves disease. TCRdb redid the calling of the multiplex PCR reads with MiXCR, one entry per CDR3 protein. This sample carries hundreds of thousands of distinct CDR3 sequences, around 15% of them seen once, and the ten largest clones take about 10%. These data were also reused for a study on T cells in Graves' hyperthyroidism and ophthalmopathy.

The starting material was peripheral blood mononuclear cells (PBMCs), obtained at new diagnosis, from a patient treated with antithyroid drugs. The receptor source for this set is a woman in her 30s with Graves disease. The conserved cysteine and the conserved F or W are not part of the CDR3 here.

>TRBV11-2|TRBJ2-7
ASRSNQVSYEPY
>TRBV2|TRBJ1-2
ASSAVGHYGYT
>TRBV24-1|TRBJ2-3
ATSDPSGDPTDTQY
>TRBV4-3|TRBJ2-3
ASSQGRDDTDTQY
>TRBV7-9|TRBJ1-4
ASSLVGANEKLF
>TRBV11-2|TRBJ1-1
ASSITGTASTEAF
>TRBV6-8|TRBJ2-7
ASSGGGGTYEQY
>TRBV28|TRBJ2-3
ASSLGGTGSDTQY
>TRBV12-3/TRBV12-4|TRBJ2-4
ASSLGLAKNIQY
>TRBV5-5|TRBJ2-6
ASSRPSGYQAGANVLT
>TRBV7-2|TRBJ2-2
ASSFGVALRQGKAGELF